One T cell receptor (beta chain) is described in this entry. This entry is derived from a study of tumor-infiltrating lymphocytes in localized non-small cell lung cancer. With V trimmed by 1 base and J by 4 bases, 8 bases remained unmatched. This CDR3 is built from 16 residues. Germline V gene sequence: CDR1 SSHAT, CDR2 FNYEAQ (reference sequence). The table came from immunoSEQ multiplex PCR; TCRdb's copy has only in-frame clones and leaves some out. Among 21,000 or so clones listed, around 75% were seen once. Sequenced input: lung tumor tissue. This chain joins TRBV7-7 and TRBJ2-5; 8 bases match TRBD2. The TCR was taken from a human donor with non-small cell lung cancer. For the CDR3, the DNA is TGTGCCAGCAGCTTAGGGCTCGGGGGGGCCGGAGAGACCCAGTACTTC. It translates to CASSLGLGGAGETQYF.